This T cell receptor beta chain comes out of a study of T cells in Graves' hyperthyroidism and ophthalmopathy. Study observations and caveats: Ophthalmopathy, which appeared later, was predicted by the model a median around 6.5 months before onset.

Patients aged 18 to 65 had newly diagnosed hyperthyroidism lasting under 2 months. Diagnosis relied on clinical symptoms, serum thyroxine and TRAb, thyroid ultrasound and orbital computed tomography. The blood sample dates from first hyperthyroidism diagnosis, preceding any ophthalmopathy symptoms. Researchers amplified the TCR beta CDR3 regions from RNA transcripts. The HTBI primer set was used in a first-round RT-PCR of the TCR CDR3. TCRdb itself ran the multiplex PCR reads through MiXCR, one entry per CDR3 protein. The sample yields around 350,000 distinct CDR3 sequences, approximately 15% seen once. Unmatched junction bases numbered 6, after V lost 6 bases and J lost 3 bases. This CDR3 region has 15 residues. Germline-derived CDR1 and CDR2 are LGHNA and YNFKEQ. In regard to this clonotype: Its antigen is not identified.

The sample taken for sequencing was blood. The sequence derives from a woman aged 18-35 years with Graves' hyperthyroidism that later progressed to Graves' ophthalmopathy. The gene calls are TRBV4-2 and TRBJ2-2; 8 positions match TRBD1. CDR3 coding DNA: TGTGCCAGCAGACAGGGGGAGTTTGACACCGGGGAGCTGTTTTTT. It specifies CASRQGEFDTGELFF.